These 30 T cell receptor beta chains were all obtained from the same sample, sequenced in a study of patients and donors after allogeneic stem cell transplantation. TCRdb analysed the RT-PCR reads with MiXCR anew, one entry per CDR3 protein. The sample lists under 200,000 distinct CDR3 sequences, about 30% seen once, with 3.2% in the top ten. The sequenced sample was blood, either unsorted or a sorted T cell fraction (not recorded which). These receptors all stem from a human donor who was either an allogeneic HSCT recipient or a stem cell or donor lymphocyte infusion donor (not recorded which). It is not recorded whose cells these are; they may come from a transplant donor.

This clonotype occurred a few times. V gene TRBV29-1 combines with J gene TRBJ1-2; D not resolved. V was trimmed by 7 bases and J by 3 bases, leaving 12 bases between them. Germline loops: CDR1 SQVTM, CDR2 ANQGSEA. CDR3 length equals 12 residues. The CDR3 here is CSALTLYYGYTF. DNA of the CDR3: TGCAGCGCCCTAACACTTTACTATGGCTACACCTTC.

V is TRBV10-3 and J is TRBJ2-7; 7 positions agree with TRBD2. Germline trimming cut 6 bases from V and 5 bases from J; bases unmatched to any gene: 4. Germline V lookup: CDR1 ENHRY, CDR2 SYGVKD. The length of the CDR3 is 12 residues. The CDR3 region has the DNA TGTGCCATCAGGCTAGCGGCTGACGAGCAGTACTTC. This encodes CAIRLAADEQYF.

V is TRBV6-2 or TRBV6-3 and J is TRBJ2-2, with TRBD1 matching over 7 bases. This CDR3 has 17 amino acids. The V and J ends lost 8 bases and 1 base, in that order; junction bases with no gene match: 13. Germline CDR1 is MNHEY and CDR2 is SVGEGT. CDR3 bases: TGTGCCAGCCGCTCCCGGGACAGAAGATTGAACACCGGGGAGCTGTTTTTT. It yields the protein CASRSRDRRLNTGELFF.

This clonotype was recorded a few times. CDR3 region: CASTMWTKHNEQFF. The CDR3 nucleotides read TGCGCCAGCACCATGTGGACTAAGCACAATGAGCAGTTCTTC. The chain carries TRBV5-1 and TRBJ2-1; D may be TRBD2 (6 bases). The CDR3 has 14 amino acids. Germline CDR1 is SGHRS and CDR2 is YFSETQ. Trimming took 6 bases from V and 5 from J, leaving 15 bases between them.

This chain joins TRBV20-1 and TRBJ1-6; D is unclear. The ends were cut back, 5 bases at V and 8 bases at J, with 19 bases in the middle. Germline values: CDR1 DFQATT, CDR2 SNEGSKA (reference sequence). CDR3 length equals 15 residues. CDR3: CSASNPGLTHSPLHF. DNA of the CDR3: TGCAGTGCTTCTAATCCCGGGCTTACCCATTCACCCCTCCACTTT.

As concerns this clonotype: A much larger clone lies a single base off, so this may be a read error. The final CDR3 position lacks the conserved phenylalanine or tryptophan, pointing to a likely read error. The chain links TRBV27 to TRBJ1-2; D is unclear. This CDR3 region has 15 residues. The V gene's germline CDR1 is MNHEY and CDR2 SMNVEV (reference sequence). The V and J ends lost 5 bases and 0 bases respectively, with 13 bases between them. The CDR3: CASSPVINTNYGYTL. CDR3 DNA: TGTGCCAGCAGTCCCGTTATCAACACTAACTATGGCTACACCTTA.

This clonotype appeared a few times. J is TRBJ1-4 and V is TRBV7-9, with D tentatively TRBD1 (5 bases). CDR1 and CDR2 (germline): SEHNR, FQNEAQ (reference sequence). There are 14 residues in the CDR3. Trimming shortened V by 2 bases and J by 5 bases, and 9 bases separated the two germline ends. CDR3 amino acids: CASSLWGGNEKLFF. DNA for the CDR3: TGTGCCAGCAGCTTATGGGGCGGGAATGAAAAACTGTTTTTT. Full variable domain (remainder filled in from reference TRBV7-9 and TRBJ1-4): DTGVSQNPRHKITKRGQNVTFRCDPISEHNRLYWYRQTLGQGPEFLTYFQNEAQLEKSRLLSDRFSAERPKGSFSTLEIQRTEQGDSAMYLCASSLWGGNEKLFFGSGTQLSVL.

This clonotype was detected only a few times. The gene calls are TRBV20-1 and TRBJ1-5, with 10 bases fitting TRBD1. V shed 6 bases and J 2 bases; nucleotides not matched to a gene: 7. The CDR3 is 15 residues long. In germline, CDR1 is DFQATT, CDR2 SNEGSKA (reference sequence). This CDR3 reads CSAPTGGSGNQPQHF. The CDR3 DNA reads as TGCAGTGCCCCGACAGGGGGCTCAGGCAATCAGCCCCAGCATTTT.

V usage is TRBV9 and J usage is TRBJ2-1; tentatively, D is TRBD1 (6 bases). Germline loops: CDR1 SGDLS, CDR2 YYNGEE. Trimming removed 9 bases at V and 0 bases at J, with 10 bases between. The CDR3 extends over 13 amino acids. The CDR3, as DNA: TGTGCCATACTACAGGGCTCCTACAATGAGCAGTTCTTC. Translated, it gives CAILQGSYNEQFF.

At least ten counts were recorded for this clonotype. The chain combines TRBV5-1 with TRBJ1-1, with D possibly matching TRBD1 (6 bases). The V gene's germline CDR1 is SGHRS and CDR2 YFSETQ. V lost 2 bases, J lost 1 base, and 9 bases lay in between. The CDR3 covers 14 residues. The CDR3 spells CASSFGTTNTEAFF. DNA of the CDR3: TGCGCCAGCAGCTTCGGGACAACGAACACTGAAGCTTTCTTT.

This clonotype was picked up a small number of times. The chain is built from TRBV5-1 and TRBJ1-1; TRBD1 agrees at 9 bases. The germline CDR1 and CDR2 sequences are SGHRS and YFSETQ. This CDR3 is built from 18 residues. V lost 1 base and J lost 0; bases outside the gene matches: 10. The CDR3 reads CASSLRDRDRAMNTEAFF. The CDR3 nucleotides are TGCGCCAGCAGCTTGCGGGACCGGGACAGGGCGATGAACACTGAAGCTTTCTTT.

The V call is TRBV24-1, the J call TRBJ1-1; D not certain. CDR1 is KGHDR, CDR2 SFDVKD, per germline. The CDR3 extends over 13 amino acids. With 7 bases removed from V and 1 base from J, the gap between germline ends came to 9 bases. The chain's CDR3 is CATRASGNTEAFF. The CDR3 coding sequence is TGTGCCACCAGAGCGTCAGGGAACACTGAAGCTTTCTTT.

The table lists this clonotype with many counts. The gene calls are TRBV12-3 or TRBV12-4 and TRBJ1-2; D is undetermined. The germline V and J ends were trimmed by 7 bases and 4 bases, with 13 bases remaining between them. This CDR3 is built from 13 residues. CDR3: CASTSLESYGYTF. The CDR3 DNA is TGTGCCAGCACTAGCCTGGAGTCCTATGGCTACACCTTC.

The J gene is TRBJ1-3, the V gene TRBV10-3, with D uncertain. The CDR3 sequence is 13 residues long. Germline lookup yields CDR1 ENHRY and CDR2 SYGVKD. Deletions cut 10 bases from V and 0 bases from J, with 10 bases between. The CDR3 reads CATNTFSGNTIYF. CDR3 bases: TGTGCCACCAATACTTTCTCTGGAAACACCATATATTTT.

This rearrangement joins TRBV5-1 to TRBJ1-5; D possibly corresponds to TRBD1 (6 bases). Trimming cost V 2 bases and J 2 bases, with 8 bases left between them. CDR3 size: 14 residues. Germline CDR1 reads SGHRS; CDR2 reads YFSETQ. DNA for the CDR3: TGCGCCAGCAGCTTTAACAGGGGCAATCAGCCCCAGCATTTT. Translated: CASSFNRGNQPQHF.

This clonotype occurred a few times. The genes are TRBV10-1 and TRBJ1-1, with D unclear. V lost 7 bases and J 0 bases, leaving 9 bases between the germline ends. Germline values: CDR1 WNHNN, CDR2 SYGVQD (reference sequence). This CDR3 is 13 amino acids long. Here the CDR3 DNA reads TGCGCCAGCAAGGGCTCCATGAACACTGAAGCTTTCTTT. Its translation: CASKGSMNTEAFF.

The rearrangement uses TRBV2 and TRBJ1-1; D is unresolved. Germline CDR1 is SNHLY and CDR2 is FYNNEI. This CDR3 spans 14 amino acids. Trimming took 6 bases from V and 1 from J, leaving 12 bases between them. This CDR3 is CASSTLVGNTEAFF. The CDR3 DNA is TGTGCCAGCAGCACCCTGGTGGGGAACACTGAAGCTTTCTTT. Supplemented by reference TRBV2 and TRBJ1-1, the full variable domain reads EPEVTQTPSHQVTQMGQEVILRCVPISNHLYFYWYRQILGQKVEFLVSFYNNEISEKSEIFDDQFSVERPDGSNFTLKIRSTKLEDSAMYFCASSTLVGNTEAFFGQGTRLTVV.

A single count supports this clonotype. CDR3 coding DNA: TGTGCCACCAGCAGAGGGGGAGGGCCCGATGAGCAGTTCTTC. It codes for CATSRGGGPDEQFF. V gene TRBV15 combines with J gene TRBJ2-1, with 7 bases matching TRBD2. The CDR3 loop spans 14 amino acids. V dropped 1 base and J dropped 8; count of bases not matched to a gene: 5. CDR1 and CDR2 from the germline V gene are LNHNV and YYDKDF (reference sequence).

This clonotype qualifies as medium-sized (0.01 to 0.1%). In nucleotides, the CDR3 is TGCGCCAGCAGCTTGGCGGGAAGGGGCACTGAAGCTTTCTTT. Translating it yields CASSLAGRGTEAFF. The genes are TRBV5-1 and TRBJ1-1, with a possible D match to TRBD1 (5 bases). The CDR3 sequence is 14 residues long. The V end lost 0 bases, the J end lost 4 bases, and 10 bases lay between the germline ends. CDR1 SGHRS and CDR2 YFSETQ come from the germline V gene.

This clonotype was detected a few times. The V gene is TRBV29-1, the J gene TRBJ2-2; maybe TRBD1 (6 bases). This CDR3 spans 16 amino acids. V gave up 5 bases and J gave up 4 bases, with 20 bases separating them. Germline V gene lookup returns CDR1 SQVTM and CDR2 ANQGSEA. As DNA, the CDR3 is TGCAGCGTTCCCTCTACTGACAGGATAAGCACCGGGGAGCTGTTTTTT. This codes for CSVPSTDRISTGELFF.

CDR3 amino acids: CATSGGAGKNIQYF. The CDR3 DNA is TGTGCCACCAGTGGTGGGGCGGGCAAAAACATTCAGTACTTC. The chain carries TRBV24-1 and TRBJ2-4; D tentatively reads TRBD1 or TRBD2 (5 bases each). V shed 5 bases and J shed 3 bases, with 10 bases lying between them. From germline, CDR1 is KGHDR and CDR2 SFDVKD. The CDR3 extends over 14 amino acids.

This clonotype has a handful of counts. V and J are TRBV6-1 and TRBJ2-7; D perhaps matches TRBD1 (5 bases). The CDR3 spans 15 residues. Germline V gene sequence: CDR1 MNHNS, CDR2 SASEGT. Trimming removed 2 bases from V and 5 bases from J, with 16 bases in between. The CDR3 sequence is CASSESSGFVDEQYF. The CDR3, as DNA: TGTGCCAGCAGTGAATCCTCAGGGTTCGTCGACGAGCAGTACTTC.

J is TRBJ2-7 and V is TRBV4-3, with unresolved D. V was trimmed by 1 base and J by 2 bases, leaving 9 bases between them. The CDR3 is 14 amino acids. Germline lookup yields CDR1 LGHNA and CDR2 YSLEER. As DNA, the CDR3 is TGCGCCAGCAGCCAAGGGGCAAGGACCTACGAGCAGTACTTC. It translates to CASSQGARTYEQYF.

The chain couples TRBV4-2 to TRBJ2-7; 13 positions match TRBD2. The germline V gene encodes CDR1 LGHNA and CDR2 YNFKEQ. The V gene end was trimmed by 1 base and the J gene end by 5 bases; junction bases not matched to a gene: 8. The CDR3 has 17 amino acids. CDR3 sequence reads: CASSQAGLAGDHDEQYF. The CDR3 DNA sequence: TGTGCCAGCAGCCAAGCCGGACTAGCGGGAGATCACGACGAGCAGTACTTC.

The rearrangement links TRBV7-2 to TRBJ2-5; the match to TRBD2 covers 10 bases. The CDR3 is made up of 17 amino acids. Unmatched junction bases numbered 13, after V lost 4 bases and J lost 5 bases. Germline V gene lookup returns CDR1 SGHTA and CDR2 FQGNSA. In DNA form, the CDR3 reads TGTGCCAGCAGCTCTTACGCGGGACTAGCGTTGGTGGAGACCCAGTACTTC. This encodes CASSSYAGLALVETQYF.

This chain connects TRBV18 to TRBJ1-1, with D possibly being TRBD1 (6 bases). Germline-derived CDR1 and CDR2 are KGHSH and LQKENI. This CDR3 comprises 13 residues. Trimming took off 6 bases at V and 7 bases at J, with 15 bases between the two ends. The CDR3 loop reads CASSQGLEVEAFF. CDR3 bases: TGTGCCAGCTCCCAGGGGCTTGAGGTTGAAGCTTTCTTT.

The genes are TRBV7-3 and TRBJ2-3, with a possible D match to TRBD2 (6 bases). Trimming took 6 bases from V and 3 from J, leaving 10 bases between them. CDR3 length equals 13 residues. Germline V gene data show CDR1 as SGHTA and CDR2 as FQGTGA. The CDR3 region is CASRGGRTDTQYF. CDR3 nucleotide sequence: TGTGCCAGCAGGGGGGGAAGAACAGATACGCAGTATTTT.

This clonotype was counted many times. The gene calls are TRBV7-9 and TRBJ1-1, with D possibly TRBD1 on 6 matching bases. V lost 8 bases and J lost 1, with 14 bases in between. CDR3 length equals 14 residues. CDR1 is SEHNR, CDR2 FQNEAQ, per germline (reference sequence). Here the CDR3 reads CASLGTPTNTEAFF. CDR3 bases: TGTGCCAGCCTGGGGACACCCACGAACACTGAAGCTTTCTTT.

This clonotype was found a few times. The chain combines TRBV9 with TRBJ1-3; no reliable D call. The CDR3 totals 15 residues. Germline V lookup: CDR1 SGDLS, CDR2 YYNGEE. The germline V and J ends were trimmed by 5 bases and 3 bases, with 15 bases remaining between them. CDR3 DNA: TGTGCCAGCAGTCCATCGTTGGTTAGTGGAAACACCATATATTTT. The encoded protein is CASSPSLVSGNTIYF.

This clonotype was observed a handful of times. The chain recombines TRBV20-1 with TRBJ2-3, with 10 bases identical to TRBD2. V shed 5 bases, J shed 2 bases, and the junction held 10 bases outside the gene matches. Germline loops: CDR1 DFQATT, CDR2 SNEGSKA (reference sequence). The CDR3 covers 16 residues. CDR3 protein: CSAYLAGVGPTDTQYF. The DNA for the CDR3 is TGCAGTGCTTACCTAGCGGGAGTTGGCCCCACAGATACGCAGTATTTT.